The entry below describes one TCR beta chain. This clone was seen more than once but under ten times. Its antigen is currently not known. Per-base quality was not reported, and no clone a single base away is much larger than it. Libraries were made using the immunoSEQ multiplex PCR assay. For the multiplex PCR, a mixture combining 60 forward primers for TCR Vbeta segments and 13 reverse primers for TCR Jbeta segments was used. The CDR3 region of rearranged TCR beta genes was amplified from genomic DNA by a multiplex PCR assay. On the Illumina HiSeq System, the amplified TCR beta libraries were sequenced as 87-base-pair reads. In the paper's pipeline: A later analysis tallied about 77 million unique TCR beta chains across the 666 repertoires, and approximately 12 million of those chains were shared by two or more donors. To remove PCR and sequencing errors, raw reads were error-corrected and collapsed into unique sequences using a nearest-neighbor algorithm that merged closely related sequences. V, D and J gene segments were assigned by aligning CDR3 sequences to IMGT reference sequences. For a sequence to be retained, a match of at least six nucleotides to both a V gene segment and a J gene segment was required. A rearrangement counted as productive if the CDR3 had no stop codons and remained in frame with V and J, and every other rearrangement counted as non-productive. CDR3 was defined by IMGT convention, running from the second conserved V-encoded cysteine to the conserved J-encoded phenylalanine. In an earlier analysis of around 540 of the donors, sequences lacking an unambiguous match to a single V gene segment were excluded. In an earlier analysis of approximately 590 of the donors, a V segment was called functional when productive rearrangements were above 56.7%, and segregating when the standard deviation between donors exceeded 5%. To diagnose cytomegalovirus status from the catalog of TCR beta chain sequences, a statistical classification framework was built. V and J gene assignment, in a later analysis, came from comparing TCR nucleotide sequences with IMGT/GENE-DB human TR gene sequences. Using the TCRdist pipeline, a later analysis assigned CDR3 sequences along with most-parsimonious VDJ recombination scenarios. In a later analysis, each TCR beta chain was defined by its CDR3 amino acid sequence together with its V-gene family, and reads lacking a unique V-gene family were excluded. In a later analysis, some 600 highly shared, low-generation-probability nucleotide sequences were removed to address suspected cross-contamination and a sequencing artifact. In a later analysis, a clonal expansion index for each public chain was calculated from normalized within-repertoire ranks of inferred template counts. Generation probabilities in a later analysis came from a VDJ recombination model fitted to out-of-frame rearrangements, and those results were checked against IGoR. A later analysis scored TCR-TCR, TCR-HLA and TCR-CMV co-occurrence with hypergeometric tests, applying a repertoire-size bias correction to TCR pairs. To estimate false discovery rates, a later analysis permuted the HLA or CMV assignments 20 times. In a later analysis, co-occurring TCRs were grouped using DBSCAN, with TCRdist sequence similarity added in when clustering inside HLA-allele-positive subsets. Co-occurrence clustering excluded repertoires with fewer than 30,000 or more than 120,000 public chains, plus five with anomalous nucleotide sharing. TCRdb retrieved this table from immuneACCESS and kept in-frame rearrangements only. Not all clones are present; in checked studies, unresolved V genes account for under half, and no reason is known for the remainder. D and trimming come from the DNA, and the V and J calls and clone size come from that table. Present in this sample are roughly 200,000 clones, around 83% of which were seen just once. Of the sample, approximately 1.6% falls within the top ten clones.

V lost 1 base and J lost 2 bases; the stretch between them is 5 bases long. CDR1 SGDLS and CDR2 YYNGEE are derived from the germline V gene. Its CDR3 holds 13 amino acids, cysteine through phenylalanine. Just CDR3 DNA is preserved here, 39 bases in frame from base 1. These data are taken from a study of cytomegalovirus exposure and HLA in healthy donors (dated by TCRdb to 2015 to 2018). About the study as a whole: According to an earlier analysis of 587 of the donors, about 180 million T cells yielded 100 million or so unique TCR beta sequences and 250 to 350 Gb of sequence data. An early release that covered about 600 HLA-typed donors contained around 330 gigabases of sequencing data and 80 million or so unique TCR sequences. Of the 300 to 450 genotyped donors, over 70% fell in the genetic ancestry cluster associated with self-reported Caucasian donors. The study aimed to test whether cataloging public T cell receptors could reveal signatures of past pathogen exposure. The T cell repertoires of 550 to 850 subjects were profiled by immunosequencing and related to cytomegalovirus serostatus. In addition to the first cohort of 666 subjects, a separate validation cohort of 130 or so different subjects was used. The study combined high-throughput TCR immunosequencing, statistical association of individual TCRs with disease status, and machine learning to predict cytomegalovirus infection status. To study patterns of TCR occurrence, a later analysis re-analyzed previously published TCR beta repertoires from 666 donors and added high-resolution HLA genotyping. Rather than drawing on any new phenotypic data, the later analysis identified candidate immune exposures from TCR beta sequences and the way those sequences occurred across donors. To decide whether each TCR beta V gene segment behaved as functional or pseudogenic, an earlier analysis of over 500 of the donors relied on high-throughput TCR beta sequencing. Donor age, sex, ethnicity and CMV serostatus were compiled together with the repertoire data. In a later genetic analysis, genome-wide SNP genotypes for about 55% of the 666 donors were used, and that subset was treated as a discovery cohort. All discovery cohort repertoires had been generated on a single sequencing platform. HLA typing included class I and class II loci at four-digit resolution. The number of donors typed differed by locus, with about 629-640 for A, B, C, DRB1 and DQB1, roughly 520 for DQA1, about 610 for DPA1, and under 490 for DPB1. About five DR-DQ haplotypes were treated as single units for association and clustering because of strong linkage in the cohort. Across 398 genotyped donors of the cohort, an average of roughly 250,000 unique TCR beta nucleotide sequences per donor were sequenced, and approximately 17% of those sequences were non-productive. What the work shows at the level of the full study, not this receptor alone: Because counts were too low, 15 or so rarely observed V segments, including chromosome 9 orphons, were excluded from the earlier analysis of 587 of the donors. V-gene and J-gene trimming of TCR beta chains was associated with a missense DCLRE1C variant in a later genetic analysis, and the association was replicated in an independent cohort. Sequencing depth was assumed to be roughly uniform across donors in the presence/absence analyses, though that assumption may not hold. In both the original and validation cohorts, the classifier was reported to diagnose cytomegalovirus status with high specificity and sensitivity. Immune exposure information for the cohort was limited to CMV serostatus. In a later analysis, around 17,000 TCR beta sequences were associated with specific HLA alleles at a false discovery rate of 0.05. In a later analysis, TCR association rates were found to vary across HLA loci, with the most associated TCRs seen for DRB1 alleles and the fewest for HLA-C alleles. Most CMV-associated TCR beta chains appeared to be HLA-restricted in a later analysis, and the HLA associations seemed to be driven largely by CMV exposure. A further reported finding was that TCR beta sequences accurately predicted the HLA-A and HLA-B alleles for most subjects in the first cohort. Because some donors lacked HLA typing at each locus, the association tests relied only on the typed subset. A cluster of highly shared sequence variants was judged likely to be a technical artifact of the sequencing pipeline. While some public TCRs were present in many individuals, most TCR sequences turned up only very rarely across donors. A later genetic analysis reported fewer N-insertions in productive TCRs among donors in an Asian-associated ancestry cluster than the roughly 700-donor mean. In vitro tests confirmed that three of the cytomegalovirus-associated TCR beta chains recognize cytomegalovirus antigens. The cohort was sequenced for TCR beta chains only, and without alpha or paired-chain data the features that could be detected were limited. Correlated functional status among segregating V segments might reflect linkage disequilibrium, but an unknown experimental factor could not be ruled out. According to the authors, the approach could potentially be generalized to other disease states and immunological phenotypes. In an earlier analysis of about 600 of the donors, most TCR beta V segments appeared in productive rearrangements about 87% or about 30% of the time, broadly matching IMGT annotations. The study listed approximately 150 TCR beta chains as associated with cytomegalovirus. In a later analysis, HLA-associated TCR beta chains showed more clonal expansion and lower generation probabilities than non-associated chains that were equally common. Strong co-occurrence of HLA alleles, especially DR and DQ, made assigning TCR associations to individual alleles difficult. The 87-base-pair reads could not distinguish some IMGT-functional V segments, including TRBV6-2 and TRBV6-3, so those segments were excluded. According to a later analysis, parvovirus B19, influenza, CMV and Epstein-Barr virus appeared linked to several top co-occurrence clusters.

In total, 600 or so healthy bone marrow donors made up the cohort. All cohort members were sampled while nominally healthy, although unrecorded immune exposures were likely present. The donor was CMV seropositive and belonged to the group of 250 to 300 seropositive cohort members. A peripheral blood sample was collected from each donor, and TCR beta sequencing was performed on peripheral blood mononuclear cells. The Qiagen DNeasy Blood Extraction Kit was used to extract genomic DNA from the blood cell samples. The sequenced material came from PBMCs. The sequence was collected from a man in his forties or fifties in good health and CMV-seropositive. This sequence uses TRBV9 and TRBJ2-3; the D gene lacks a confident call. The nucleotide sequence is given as TGTGCCAGCAGCGTAAGCATCACAGATACGCAGTATTTT. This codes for CASSVSITDTQYF.